These T cell receptor beta chains were read from a single sample in a study of technical replicates of blood from several donors. The table came from immunoSEQ multiplex PCR; TCRdb's copy has only in-frame clones and leaves some out. Found here are about 63,000 clones, about 87% of them singletons; the top ten hold around 5%. Sequenced material: PBMCs. These receptors came from a human donor in good health. Some clones in this sample may be carry-over from other donors' samples. Both conserved end residues are part of each CDR3. D genes are given only for firm matches. Rows may omit the clone size; those that give it use once, few, many or a size class.

length: 15
J: TRBJ1-5
size: few
D: TRBD1
V: TRBV5-6
DNA: TGTGCCAGCAGCTTGGGGACAGGGGGAAGACAGCCCCAGCATTTT
CDR3: CASSLGTGGRQPQHF

length: 14
J: TRBJ2-7
size: NA
D: TRBD1
V: TRBV13
DNA: TGTGCCAGCAGCCCGGGCAGGGGGCATGACGAGCAGTACTTC
CDR3: CASSPGRGHDEQYF

length: 16
J: TRBJ2-7
size: NA
D: TRBD2
V: TRBV2
DNA: TGTGCCAGCAGTGATCCGGGACTAGCGGGAGCCTACGAGCAGTACTTC
CDR3: CASSDPGLAGAYEQYF

length: 12
J: TRBJ1-1
size: NA
D: NA
V: TRBV2
DNA: TGTGCCAGCAGAGGACTGGGCACTGAAGCTTTCTTT
CDR3: CASRGLGTEAFF

length: 12
J: TRBJ1-2
size: NA
D: TRBD1
V: TRBV10-3
DNA: TGTGCCATAAAGGGGGACAGGGAAGGCTACACCTTC
CDR3: CAIKGDREGYTF

length: 13
J: TRBJ1-5
size: NA
D: TRBD1
V: TRBV6-5
DNA: TGTGCCAGCAGCGAGACAGGGAACCAGCCCCAGCATTTT
CDR3: CASSETGNQPQHF

length: 12
J: TRBJ2-3
size: NA
D: TRBD2
V: TRBV11-3
DNA: TGTGCCAGCAGCTTAGGGGAGGGGACGCAGTATTTT
CDR3: CASSLGEGTQYF

length: 12
J: TRBJ1-6
size: NA
D: NA
V: TRBV7-2
DNA: TGTGCCAGCGGCAATTATAATTCACCCCTCCACTTT
CDR3: CASGNYNSPLHF

length: 15
J: TRBJ2-1
size: NA
D: TRBD2
V: TRBV6-4
DNA: TGTGCCAGCAGCCGAATAGGACTAGCGGACAATGAGCAGTTCTTC
CDR3: CASSRIGLADNEQFF

length: 15
J: TRBJ2-1
size: NA
D: TRBD2
V: TRBV11-1
DNA: TGTGCCAGCAGCAAAATCGGACTAGCGGCCAATGAGCAGTTCTTC
CDR3: CASSKIGLAANEQFF

length: 15
J: TRBJ2-3
size: NA
D: TRBD2
V: TRBV14
DNA: TGTGCCAGCAGCCAGGGACTAGCGGTCACAGATACGCAGTATTTT
CDR3: CASSQGLAVTDTQYF